The clone carrying this T cell receptor beta chain was detected only a few times. Its matching antigen is unknown. The CDR3 totals 15 residues. J was trimmed by 0 bases and V by 5 bases; bases with no gene match: 1. During its preparation, the TCRbeta library received unique molecular identifiers. TCRdb analysed the PCR reads with MiXCR anew, one entry per CDR3 protein. The table shows about 900,000 distinct CDR3 sequences, with roughly 29% occurring only once. This specimen comes from a study of T-cell reconstitution after alpha-beta-depleted transplantation in children. Study-level findings and limits: About two months after transplant, alpha-beta T cells reportedly came from several hundred expanded graft clones. Some patients owed their high day-60 TCRbeta diversity to surviving recipient T cells and thymic progenitors. T-cell counts and diversity were attributed mostly to newly produced T cells one year after transplant.

The input for sequencing was PBMCs, mostly from graft donor cells, taken 360 days after TCRalphabeta/CD19-depleted stem cell transplant. This clonotype was sampled from a boy under two years old who had a stem cell transplant for SCID, so the T cells may come from the graft donor. This chain joins TRBV12-3 or TRBV12-4 and TRBJ2-5; 12 positions match TRBD2. CDR3 nucleotides: TGTGCCAGCAGTACTAGCGGGGGGTACCAAGAGACCCAGTACTTC. This translates into CASSTSGGYQETQYF.